A selection of T cell receptor beta chains follows, all from one sample in a study of T cell changes during pregnancy in multiple sclerosis. Clones were sequenced by immunoSEQ multiplex PCR, and TCRdb holds only the in-frame ones, with some missing. The sample yields about 80,000 clones, roughly nine tenths seen once. The sample consisted of peripheral blood, taken before pregnancy. Receptors originate from a female donor with multiple sclerosis, enrolled in a pregnancy study. The CDR3 runs from the conserved cysteine through the conserved F or W. D genes are given only for firm matches. Size is stated for part of the rows, as once, few or many counts, or as a class when the clone is expanded.

v_call	j_call	d_call	clone_size	cdr3_nt	cdr3_aa
TRBV7-7	TRBJ2-3	TRBD2	NA	TGTGCTAGCAGCCAAGGCATAGCGGGGGGGCCCCTTAGCACAGATACGCAGTATTTT	CASSQGIAGGPLSTDTQYF
TRBV29-1	TRBJ1-4	TRBD1	NA	TGCAGCGTTGAGACCGGGACAGGGGGCGAAAAACTGTTTTTT	CSVETGTGGEKLFF
TRBV6-1	TRBJ1-2	NA	NA	TGTGCCAGCAGTGAAGCGACGCCGAGGAGCTTGAAGGATGGCTACACCTTC	CASSEATPRSLKDGYTF
TRBV28	TRBJ1-2	NA	NA	TGTGCCAGCAGTTTTCACAGGGAATACTATGGCTACACCTTC	CASSFHREYYGYTF
TRBV25-1	TRBJ2-1	NA	NA	TGTGCCAGCTCCCAGGGGACCCTTTACAATGAGCAGTTCTTC	CASSQGTLYNEQFF
TRBV28	TRBJ2-7	TRBD1	NA	TGTGCCAGTCGGGGACAGGGATTTCGCGAGCAGTACTTC	CASRGQGFREQYF
TRBV5-6	TRBJ2-5	NA	NA	TGTGCCAGCAGCAAGAGGGGGAACCAAGAGACCCAGTACTTC	CASSKRGNQETQYF
TRBV29-1	TRBJ1-1	NA	NA	TGCAGCGTGGTTCTCCGCGGCACTGAAGCTTTCTTT	CSVVLRGTEAFF
TRBV6-1	TRBJ1-1	NA	NA	TGTGCCAGCAGTGAAAGTCGATGGGGCCCGGGCACTGAAGCTTTCTTT	CASSESRWGPGTEAFF
TRBV30	TRBJ1-5	NA	NA	TGTGCCTGGAGTGACAGGGTGGGCATCTTTCAGCCCCAGCATTTT	CAWSDRVGIFQPQHF
TRBV19	TRBJ2-2	NA	NA	TGTGCCAGTAGGATCTTAGCAGGGGCCGGGGAGCTGTTTTTT	CASRILAGAGELFF
TRBV7-8	TRBJ1-2	NA	NA	TGTGCCAGCAGCTTTGAGTCGTCCCACTATGGCTACACCTTC	CASSFESSHYGYTF
TRBV18	TRBJ1-2	TRBD1	NA	TGTGCCAGCTCCCCGGGACAGGCCTCGGGTGGCTACACCTTC	CASSPGQASGGYTF
TRBV10-3	TRBJ2-5	TRBD2	NA	TGTGCCATCAGTGAAGGTCTGCGGGGGGGACAAGAGACCCAGTACTTC	CAISEGLRGGQETQYF
TRBV7-8	TRBJ2-1	TRBD2	once	TGTGCCAGCAGCTCCAGGACTAGCGTGGAGCAGTTCTTC	CASSSRTSVEQFF
TRBV15	TRBJ1-3	NA	NA	TGTGCCACCAGCAGAATAGGGGCTTCTGAAAACACCATATATTTT	CATSRIGASENTIYF
TRBV19	TRBJ1-5	TRBD1	NA	TGTGCCAGTAGTACCCGGGACAGGGATCGGCAGCCCCAGCATTTT	CASSTRDRDRQPQHF
TRBV5-6	TRBJ1-2	TRBD1	NA	TGTGCCAGCAGCCAACCGGGACAGGGACGCGGCTACACCTTC	CASSQPGQGRGYTF
TRBV5-6	TRBJ2-7	TRBD2	NA	TGTGCCAGCAGCTCGAGGGGTAGCGGGGGGTACGAGCAGTACTTC	CASSSRGSGGYEQYF
TRBV5-4	TRBJ1-1	TRBD1	NA	TGTGCCAGCAGCTTGGGCTGGGCACAGGGGCCACCGCTGAACACTGAAGCTTTCTTT	CASSLGWAQGPPLNTEAFF
TRBV6-1	TRBJ1-5	NA	NA	TGTGCCAGCAGTGACTACAGGGTGCCGAATCAGCCCCAGCATTTT	CASSDYRVPNQPQHF
TRBV19	TRBJ1-1	NA	NA	TGTGCCAGTCAACACAAAACCGGTGACACGTACACGAACACTGAAGCTTTCTTT	CASQHKTGDTYTNTEAFF
TRBV2	TRBJ1-2	TRBD1	NA	TGTGCCAGCAGTGAGGGACAGGGGGAATACTATGGCTACACCTTC	CASSEGQGEYYGYTF
TRBV6-5	TRBJ2-1	NA	NA	TGTGCCAGCAGGAAAGGGGGAATCTACAATGAGCAGTTCTTC	CASRKGGIYNEQFF
TRBV5-5	TRBJ1-4	TRBD1	NA	TGTGCCAGCAGCCCCTCAGGGGGCCGTGAAAAACTGTTTTTT	CASSPSGGREKLFF
TRBV5-6	TRBJ1-5	TRBD1	NA	TGTGCCAGCAGCGCCGGGACAGGGGGAAATCAGCCCCAGCATTTT	CASSAGTGGNQPQHF
TRBV9	TRBJ1-1	NA	NA	TGTGCCAGCAGCGTAGCTCTGGGAGACACTGAAGCTTTCTTT	CASSVALGDTEAFF
TRBV2	TRBJ2-4	NA	NA	TGTGCCAGCAGTGACAGGGAGGAAAACATTCAGTACTTC	CASSDREENIQYF
TRBV5-6	TRBJ2-2	NA	NA	TGTGCCAGCAGTTCAGGGACCGGGGAGCTGTTTTTT	CASSSGTGELFF
TRBV6-1	TRBJ2-6	NA	once	TGTGCCAGCAGCCCGACAGCCTCTGGGGCCAACGTCCTGACTTTC	CASSPTASGANVLTF
TRBV9	TRBJ2-3	NA	NA	TGTGCCACCTCTAACACAGGGAATACGCAGTATTTT	CATSNTGNTQYF
TRBV5-4	TRBJ2-7	NA	NA	TGTGCCAGCAGCTTGCCGGGCCGGGGCGAGCAGTACTTC	CASSLPGRGEQYF
TRBV6-1	TRBJ1-1	TRBD1	NA	TGTGCCAGCAGTGACCAGAACAGGGGGAAGTCTGAAGCTTTCTTT	CASSDQNRGKSEAFF
TRBV2	TRBJ1-5	NA	NA	TGTGCCAGCAGGCCGGGACACCTCAATCAGCCCCAGCATTTT	CASRPGHLNQPQHF
TRBV19	TRBJ1-2	NA	NA	TGTGCCAGTAGTATGGTTGGGGGCTCCCAGTATGGCTACACCTTC	CASSMVGGSQYGYTF
TRBV15	TRBJ2-3	TRBD1	NA	TGTGCCACCAGCCTCGGGACAGAACTCACAGATACGCAGTATTTT	CATSLGTELTDTQYF
TRBV14	TRBJ1-5	NA	once	TGTGCCAGCAGCCAAGGGGCTGTTCAGCCCCAGCATTTT	CASSQGAVQPQHF
TRBV7-9	TRBJ1-4	TRBD1	NA	TGTGCCAGCAGCCCGTGGACAGGGGGAGATGAAAAACTGTTTTTT	CASSPWTGGDEKLFF
TRBV7-9	TRBJ2-7	TRBD1	NA	TGTGCCAGCAGCCAAGGACAGGGCTGGCAGTACTTC	CASSQGQGWQYF
TRBV28	TRBJ2-7	TRBD2	NA	TGTGCCAGCAGTTTGGGAAGCGGGGGATACGAGCAGTACTTC	CASSLGSGGYEQYF
TRBV10-3	TRBJ2-7	TRBD1	NA	TGTGCCATCAGTGATCCACAGGGGGGCCACGAGCAGTACTTC	CAISDPQGGHEQYF
TRBV15	TRBJ2-5	TRBD1	NA	TGTGCCACCAGCAGAGACGCCGGGACAGGGGGGAAGACCCAGTACTTC	CATSRDAGTGGKTQYF
TRBV7-9	TRBJ1-1	NA	NA	TGTGCCAGCAGCCCACGCGGGGGGGGCCCTGAAGCTTTCTTT	CASSPRGGGPEAFF
TRBV5-4	TRBJ2-1	TRBD2	NA	TGTGCCAGCAGCAAGAGCGGGGGGGCGCACAATGAGCAGTTCTTC	CASSKSGGAHNEQFF
TRBV30	TRBJ2-5	NA	NA	TGTGCCTGGAGTCTAGGCAGGGGCCAAGAGACCCAGTACTTC	CAWSLGRGQETQYF